Listed below are T cell receptor beta chains from one sample, sequenced in a study of cytomegalovirus exposure and HLA in healthy donors. Data came from immunoSEQ multiplex PCR; TCRdb stores just in-frame clones and leaves some out. The sample lists a few hundred thousand clones; about 90% were seen once. The sample was PBMCs. Receptor source: a girl aged 2-10 years in good health and CMV-seronegative. Each CDR3 is given without its conserved first and last residue. The D gene is left open where the match is weak.

d_call j_call v_call cdr3_aa
- TRBJ2-1 TRBV11-3 ASSLEEISQEQF
- TRBJ1-2 TRBV9 ASSVFAESGSGYT
TRBD2 TRBJ2-2 TRBV7-9 SSSGAGPFTVANTGELF
- TRBJ1-1 TRBV29-1 SVSRQDSTEAF
TRBD2 TRBJ2-3 TRBV9 ASGLGSGGSDTQY
TRBD2 TRBJ2-2 TRBV27 ASSLSTPSGSLTGELF
TRBD2 TRBJ2-1 TRBV6-6 ASSPGLAGVYEQF
- TRBJ1-2 TRBV6-5 ASRRTGNGYT
TRBD1 TRBJ1-5 TRBV6-6 ASSYSLRDSSQPQH
- TRBJ1-6 TRBV6-5 ASSIREGYNSPLH
- TRBJ1-2 TRBV29-1 SGGGGYGYT
- TRBJ2-4 TRBV11-3 ASSLLPGTDQY
TRBD1 TRBJ1-6 TRBV4-1 ASSPPDRGGSPLH
TRBD2 TRBJ2-7 TRBV4-1 ASSHGLAAYEQY
- TRBJ2-7 TRBV27 ASSPYGVFEQY
TRBD1 TRBJ1-4 TRBV6-1 ASILGQGGNEKLF
TRBD2 TRBJ2-1 TRBV15 ATSAPGLAANNEQF
- TRBJ1-2 TRBV6-4 ASSEQGSGGYGYT
TRBD1 TRBJ1-1 TRBV25-1 ASRDTLDRGRVAF
- TRBJ2-7 TRBV7-9 ASSPTGAPYEQY
TRBD1 TRBJ2-3 TRBV6-1 ASSWTGTPDTQY
- TRBJ1-1 TRBV6-1 ASRETGWNTEAF
TRBD1 TRBJ1-2 TRBV9 ASSVAGQGST
- TRBJ2-7 TRBV4-1 ASSQEGAITYEQY
TRBD1 TRBJ2-7 TRBV7-9 ASSPRRTGTYEQY
TRBD1 TRBJ2-7 TRBV7-6 ASSRGQGYEQY
TRBD1 TRBJ1-1 TRBV30 AWSARDRVTEAF
- TRBJ2-7 TRBV27 ASGLYEQY
TRBD1 TRBJ1-3 TRBV5-1 ASSPGTGRNTIY
- TRBJ2-7 TRBV29-1 SVEGWRDAYYEQY
TRBD1 TRBJ1-1 TRBV10-3 AISQGQDGTEAF
- TRBJ1-4 TRBV20-1 SASPGKLF
- TRBJ2-7 TRBV10-3 AISARDGSSYEQY
TRBD1 TRBJ1-4 TRBV7-9 ASSLGTDSEKLF
TRBD1 TRBJ1-1 TRBV28 ASSSRTGMNTEAF
TRBD1 TRBJ2-7 TRBV19 ASKGTGGMYEQY
- - TRBV28 ASSLSISYEQY
TRBD2 TRBJ2-1 TRBV29-1 SVYHSGSEQF
- TRBJ2-7 TRBV28 ASSAQLFGQREQY
TRBD1 TRBJ2-5 TRBV15 ATSREYSTGEQETQY
- TRBJ2-3 TRBV12-1 ASSPLWEMVEDTQY
- TRBJ2-7 TRBV5-6 ASSPGGPTAYEQY
TRBD1 TRBJ1-6 TRBV30 AWRVLFGQGGNSPLH
- TRBJ1-1 TRBV25-1 ASTNLGNTEAF
TRBD2 TRBJ2-1 TRBV11-3 ASSPPSGTSGLHEQF
TRBD1 TRBJ1-1 TRBV10-3 AIRGGQSEFTEAF
- TRBJ1-4 TRBV5-1 ASSLARGTNEKLF
- TRBJ2-7 TRBV5-5 ASSPRGAHYEQY
- TRBJ2-3 TRBV5-1 ASSLQGTSTDTQY
TRBD2 TRBJ2-1 TRBV13 ASSLIGLAGVNEQF
TRBD2 TRBJ2-2 TRBV7-9 ASSYTGLAGLKTGELF
TRBD2 TRBJ2-1 TRBV27 ASSLNGLAGVRPQF
TRBD1 TRBJ2-7 TRBV27 ASSIHIPNTGQGSEQY